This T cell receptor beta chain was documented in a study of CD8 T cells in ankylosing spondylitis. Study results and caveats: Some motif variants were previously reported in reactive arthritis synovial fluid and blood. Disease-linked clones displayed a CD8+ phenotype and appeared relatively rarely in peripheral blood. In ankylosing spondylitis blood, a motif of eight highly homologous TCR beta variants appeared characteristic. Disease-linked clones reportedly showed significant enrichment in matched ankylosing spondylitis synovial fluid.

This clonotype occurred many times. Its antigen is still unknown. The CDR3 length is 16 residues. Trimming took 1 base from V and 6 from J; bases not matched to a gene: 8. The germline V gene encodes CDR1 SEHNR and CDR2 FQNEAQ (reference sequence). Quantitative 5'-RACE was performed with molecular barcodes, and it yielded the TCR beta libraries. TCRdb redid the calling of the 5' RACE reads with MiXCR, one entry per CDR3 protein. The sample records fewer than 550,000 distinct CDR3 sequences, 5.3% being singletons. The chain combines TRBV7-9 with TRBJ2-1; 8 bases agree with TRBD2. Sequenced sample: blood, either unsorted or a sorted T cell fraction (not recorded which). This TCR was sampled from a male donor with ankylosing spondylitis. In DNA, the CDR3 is TGTGCCAGCAGCTTAGTGGGTAGCGGGGACCCCAATGAGCAGTTCTTC. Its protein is CASSLVGSGDPNEQFF.